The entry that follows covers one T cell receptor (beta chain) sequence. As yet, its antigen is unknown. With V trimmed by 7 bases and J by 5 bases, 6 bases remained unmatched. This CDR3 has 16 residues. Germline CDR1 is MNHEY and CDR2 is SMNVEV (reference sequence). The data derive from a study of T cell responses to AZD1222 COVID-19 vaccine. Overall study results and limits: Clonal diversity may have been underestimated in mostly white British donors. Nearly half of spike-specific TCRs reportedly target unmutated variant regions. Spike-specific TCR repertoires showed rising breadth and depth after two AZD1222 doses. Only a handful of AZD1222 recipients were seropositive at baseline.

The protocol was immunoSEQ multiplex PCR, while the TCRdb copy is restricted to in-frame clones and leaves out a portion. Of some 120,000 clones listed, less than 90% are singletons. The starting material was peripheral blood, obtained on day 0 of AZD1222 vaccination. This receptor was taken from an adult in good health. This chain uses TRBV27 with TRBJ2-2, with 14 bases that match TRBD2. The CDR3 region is CASTRLAGGLTGELFF. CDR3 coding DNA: TGTGCCAGCACCCGACTAGCGGGAGGGTTAACCGGGGAGCTGTTTTTT.